This T cell receptor (beta chain) appears in the sequencing data of a study of blood T cell repertoires in COVID-19. Original handling: Counts of nucleated cells, estimated from reference gene primer amplification, were obtained. The protocol was immunoSEQ multiplex PCR, while the TCRdb copy is restricted to in-frame clones and leaves out a portion. V, J and clone size derive from that table, while D and trimming were established from the DNA sequence. Among over 250,000 clones, over 75% were seen once, and the ten largest hold approximately 10%. The CDR3 spans 14 residues. Germline V CDR1 and CDR2: MNHEY, SVGAGI. Trimming pared 5 bases from V and 4 bases from J, leaving 12 bases between.

This chain links TRBV6-5 with TRBJ1-3; D is perhaps TRBD1 (5 bases). The sample taken for sequencing was peripheral blood. The receptor's source is a woman in her 70s with acute or convalescent COVID-19. CDR3 loop: CASSLSREGNTIYF. In nucleotides, the CDR3 is TGTGCCAGCAGTCTCTCCAGGGAAGGAAACACCATATATTTT.